This TCR beta chain was captured in a study of blood T cell repertoires in COVID-19. The overall study: The cDNA or gDNA used as material had been derived from T cells, B-cell-depleted T cells, or PBMCs.

Germline V lookup: CDR1 SGHTA, CDR2 FQGNSA. J gave up 9 bases and V 5 bases, and 7 bases lay outside the gene matches. The CDR3 is made up of 15 amino acids. TCRdb's table, derived via immunoSEQ multiplex PCR, lists solely in-frame clones and lacks some. The repertoire holds about 140,000 clones, with 84% as singletons. This chain joins TRBV7-2 and TRBJ1-6, with TRBD1 matching 10 bases. The sequenced material came from peripheral blood. This receptor was identified in a human donor in a cohort sampled during active COVID-19. The DNA of the CDR3 is TGTGCCAGCAGCACCCTCGGACAGGGGGGTTCACCCCTCCACTTT. This gives the protein CASSTLGQGGSPLHF.